The clone carrying this T cell receptor beta chain was recorded once. The sample comes from a study of blood T cell repertoires in COVID-19. Study summary: PBMCs, B-cell-depleted T cells, or T cells provided the cDNA or gDNA that made up the material.

Recruited during active infection, patients (from Seattle) were subsequently followed longitudinally. Methods used by the authors: The assay estimated nucleated cells by amplifying reference gene primers. Profiled with immunoSEQ multiplex PCR; TCRdb holds only in-frame clones, not every one. From that table come the V and J calls and clone size; the DNA was used to work out D and trimming. The sample carries about 300,000 clones, approximately 93% recorded once. V lost 5 bases, J lost 8 bases, and 19 bases lay in between. The CDR3 totals 15 residues. The V gene's germline CDR1 is SGHTS and CDR2 YDEGEE.

The chain links TRBV5-8 to TRBJ1-4; D is possibly TRBD1 (5 bases). Sequences were obtained from peripheral blood. The TCR originated in a woman in her twenties or thirties with COVID-19, enrolled during active disease. CDR3 nucleotides: TGTGCCAGCAGTGATGCAGGGCGTAGTGGAGAAAAACTGTTTTTT. Translated, it gives CASSDAGRSGEKLFF.